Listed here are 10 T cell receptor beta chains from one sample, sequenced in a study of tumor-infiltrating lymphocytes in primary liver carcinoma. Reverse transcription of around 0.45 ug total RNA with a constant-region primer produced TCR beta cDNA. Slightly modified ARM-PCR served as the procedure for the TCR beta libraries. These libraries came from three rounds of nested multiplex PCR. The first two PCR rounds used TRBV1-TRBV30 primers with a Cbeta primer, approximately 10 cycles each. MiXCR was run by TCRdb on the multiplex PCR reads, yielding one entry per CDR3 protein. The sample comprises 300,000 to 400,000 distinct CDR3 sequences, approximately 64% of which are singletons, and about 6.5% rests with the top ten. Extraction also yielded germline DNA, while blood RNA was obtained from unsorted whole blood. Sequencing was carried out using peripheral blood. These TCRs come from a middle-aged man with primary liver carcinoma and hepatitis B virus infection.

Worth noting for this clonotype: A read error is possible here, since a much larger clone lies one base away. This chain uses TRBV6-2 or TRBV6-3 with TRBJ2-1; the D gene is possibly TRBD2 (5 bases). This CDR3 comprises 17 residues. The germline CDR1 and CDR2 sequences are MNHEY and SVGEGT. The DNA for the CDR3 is TGTGCCAACAGTTACCCGACCCTTCGGGAAAGTAGGAATGAGCAGTTCTTC. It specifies CANSYPTLRESRNEQFF.

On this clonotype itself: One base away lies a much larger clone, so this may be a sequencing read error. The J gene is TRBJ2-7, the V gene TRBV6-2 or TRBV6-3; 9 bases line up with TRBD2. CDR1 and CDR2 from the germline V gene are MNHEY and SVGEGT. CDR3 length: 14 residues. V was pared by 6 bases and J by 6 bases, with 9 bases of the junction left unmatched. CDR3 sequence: CASRISGSSGEQYF. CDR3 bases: TGTGCCAGCAGGATTAGCGGGAGTTCCGGCGAGCAGTACTTC.

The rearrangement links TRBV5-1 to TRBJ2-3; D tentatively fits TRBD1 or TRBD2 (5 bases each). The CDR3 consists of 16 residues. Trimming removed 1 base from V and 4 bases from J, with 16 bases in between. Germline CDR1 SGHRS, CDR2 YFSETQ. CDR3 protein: CASSLRSGRVPDTQYF. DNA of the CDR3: TGCGCCAGCAGCTTGCGGTCGGGACGAGTTCCAGATACGCAGTATTTT.

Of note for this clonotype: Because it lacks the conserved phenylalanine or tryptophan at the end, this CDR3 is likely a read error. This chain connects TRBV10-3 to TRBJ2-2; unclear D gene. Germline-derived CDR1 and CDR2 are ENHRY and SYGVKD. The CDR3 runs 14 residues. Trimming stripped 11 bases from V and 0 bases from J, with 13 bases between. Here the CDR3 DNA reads TGTGCCGTTGAGCCAAGCGCGAACACCGGGGAGCTGTTTATT. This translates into CAVEPSANTGELFI.

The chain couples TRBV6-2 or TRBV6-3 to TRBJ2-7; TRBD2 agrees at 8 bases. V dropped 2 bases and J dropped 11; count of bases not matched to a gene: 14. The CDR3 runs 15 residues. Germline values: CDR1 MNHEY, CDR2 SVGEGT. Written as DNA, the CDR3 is TGTGCCAGCAGTTACCCGCCGGACAGAGCGGGGGAGAAGTACTTC. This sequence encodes CASSYPPDRAGEKYF.

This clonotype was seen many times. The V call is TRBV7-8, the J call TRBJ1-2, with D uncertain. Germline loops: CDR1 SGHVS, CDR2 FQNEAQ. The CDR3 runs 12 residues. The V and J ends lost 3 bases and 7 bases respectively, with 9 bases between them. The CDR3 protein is CASSFGGSGYTF. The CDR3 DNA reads TGTGCCAGCAGCTTTGGAGGGAGTGGCTACACCTTC.

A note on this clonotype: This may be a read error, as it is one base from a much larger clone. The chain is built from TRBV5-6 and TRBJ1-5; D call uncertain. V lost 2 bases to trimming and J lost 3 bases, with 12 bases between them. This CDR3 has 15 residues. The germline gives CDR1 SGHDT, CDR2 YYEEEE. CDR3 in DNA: TGTGCCAGCAGCTTTTACCGGGTTCCCAATCAGCCCCAGCATTTT. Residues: CASSFYRVPNQPQHF.

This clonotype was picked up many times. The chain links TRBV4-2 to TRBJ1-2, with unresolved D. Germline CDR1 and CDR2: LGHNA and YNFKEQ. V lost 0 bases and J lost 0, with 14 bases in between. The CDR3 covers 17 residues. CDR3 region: CASSQEWAPSSNYGYTF. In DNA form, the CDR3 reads TGTGCCAGCAGCCAAGAATGGGCCCCATCCTCTAACTATGGCTACACCTTC.

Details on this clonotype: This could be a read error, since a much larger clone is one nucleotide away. The CDR3 sequence is CGSSQGARQPQHF. The CDR3 coding sequence is TGTGGCAGCAGTCAGGGGGCCCGGCAGCCCCAGCATTTT. The chain uses TRBV12-3 or TRBV12-4 and TRBJ1-5, with 8 positions matching TRBD1. The CDR3 is made up of 13 amino acids.

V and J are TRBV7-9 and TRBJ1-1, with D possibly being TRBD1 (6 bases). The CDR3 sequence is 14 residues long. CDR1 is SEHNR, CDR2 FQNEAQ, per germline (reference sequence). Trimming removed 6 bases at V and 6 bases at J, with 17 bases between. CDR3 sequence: CASSLKGGGAEAFF. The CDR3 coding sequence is TGTGCCAGCAGTTTGAAAGGGGGAGGAGCTGAAGCTTTCTTT. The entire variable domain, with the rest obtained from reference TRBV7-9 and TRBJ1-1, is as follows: DTGVSQNPRHKITKRGQNVTFRCDPISEHNRLYWYRQTLGQGPEFLTYFQNEAQLEKSRLLSDRFSAERPKGSFSTLEIQRTEQGDSAMYLCASSLKGGGAEAFFGQGTRLTVV.